This TCR beta chain came from a study of blood T cell repertoires in COVID-19. At the level of the study: Researchers got acute and convalescent COVID-19 samples from the United States, Italy and Spain.

Original handling: Estimation of nucleated cell counts was performed using reference gene primer amplification. This table comes from immunoSEQ multiplex PCR, and its TCRdb copy is limited to in-frame clones, with some not included. That table is the source of V, J and clone size, and D and trimming were worked out from the DNA. The sample gives 250,000 to 300,000 clones, around 86% of which show up once; 15% to 18% is in the top ten. CDR1 KGHSH and CDR2 LQKENI come from the germline V gene. V was pared by 1 base and J by 1 base, with 8 bases between. The length of the CDR3 is 15 residues. The participants were between about 18 and 90 years old and came from some 23 US areas. Donors in Cohort 3 counted as recovered after two negative PCRs, clearance, or symptom resolution.

The sequencing input was PBMCs or T cells enriched from blood (not recorded which). The origin of this receptor is a young man who had recovered from COVID-19. V and J are TRBV18 and TRBJ1-3; maybe TRBD1 (5 bases). CDR3: CASSPQGRSGNTIYF. In nucleotides, the CDR3 is TGTGCCAGCTCACCACAGGGGCGGTCTGGAAACACCATATATTTT.